This is a list of T cell receptor beta chains from one sample in a study of control samples from healthy donors and cancer patients. TCRdb's table, derived via immunoSEQ multiplex PCR, lists solely in-frame clones and lacks some. The sample holds roughly 220,000 clones, 90% to 95% seen once. Sequenced sample: blood. The receptors stem from a man aged 50-59 years in good health. Both conserved end residues are part of each CDR3. D genes are given only for firm matches. Only some rows state a clone size, as once, few, many or a class for expanded clones.

TRBV5-4,TRBJ2-5,.,TRBD2,CASSLVGSGGRTQYF,TGTGCCAGCAGCTTGGTCGGTAGCGGGGGGAGGACCCAGTACTTC
TRBV19,TRBJ1-5,.,.,CASSIVRAGVGGQPQHF,TGTGCCAGTAGTATAGTCCGGGCGGGAGTGGGCGGCCAGCCCCAGCATTTT
TRBV28,TRBJ1-1,.,.,CASSPTGSKAFF,TGTGCCAGCAGCCCCACGGGAAGTAAAGCTTTCTTT
TRBV6-5,TRBJ2-3,once,TRBD2,CASSLSGGDTDTQYF,TGTGCCAGCAGCCTTAGCGGGGGGGACACAGATACGCAGTATTTT
TRBV5-4,TRBJ1-3,.,.,CASSPGGIGNTIYF,TGTGCCAGCAGCCCCGGGGGGATAGGAAACACCATATATTTT
TRBV10-2,TRBJ2-5,.,TRBD2,CASSEVGALGGETQYF,TGCGCCAGCAGTGAGGTTGGAGCCCTGGGAGGGGAGACCCAGTACTTC
TRBV6-5,TRBJ1-2,.,.,CASRVGHFYGYTF,TGTGCCAGCCGGGTGGGACACTTCTATGGCTACACCTTC
TRBV5-1,TRBJ1-2,.,.,CASSAEGNYGYTF,TGCGCCAGCAGCGCGGAGGGTAACTATGGCTACACCTTC
TRBV6-2/TRBV6-3,TRBJ1-5,.,.,CASSYSSPGVNQPQHF,TGTGCCAGCAGTTACTCGAGTCCCGGGGTCAATCAGCCCCAGCATTTT
TRBV9,TRBJ2-5,.,TRBD2,CASSGEGETQYF,TGTGCCAGCAGCGGGGAGGGGGAGACCCAGTACTTC
TRBV7-9,TRBJ2-3,.,TRBD2,CASSLGTRGPGAQYF,TGTGCCAGCAGCTTAGGGACTAGGGGCCCCGGAGCGCAGTATTTT
TRBV3-1/TRBV3-2,TRBJ1-1,.,.,CASSSPRVNTEAFF,TGTGCCAGCAGCTCTCCACGGGTGAACACTGAAGCTTTCTTT
TRBV12-5,TRBJ2-1,.,TRBD1,CASGLRDSLNNEQFF,TGTGCTAGTGGTTTAAGGGACAGCCTAAACAATGAGCAGTTCTTC
TRBV6-2/TRBV6-3,TRBJ1-1,.,.,CASSKTWGQGTTEAFF,TGTGCCAGCAGTAAAACCTGGGGGCAGGGGACCACTGAAGCTTTCTTT
TRBV11-1,TRBJ1-6,.,.,CASGGNSNSPLHF,TGTGCCAGCGGCGGAAATAGTAATTCACCCCTCCACTTT
TRBV9,TRBJ2-2,.,.,CASSATWGGQSGTGELFF,TGTGCCAGCAGCGCCACCTGGGGGGGCCAGTCGGGGACCGGGGAGCTGTTTTTT
TRBV9,TRBJ1-3,.,.,CASGLTGSGNTIYF,TGTGCCAGCGGCCTCACAGGCTCAGGAAACACCATATATTTT
TRBV9,TRBJ2-1,.,TRBD2,CASSPWTSGGSYNEQFF,TGTGCCAGCAGCCCGTGGACTAGCGGGGGATCCTACAATGAGCAGTTCTTC
TRBV5-1,TRBJ1-2,.,.,CASSLGQDYGYTF,TGCGCCAGCAGCTTGGGACAGGACTATGGCTACACCTTC
TRBV7-2,TRBJ1-1,once,.,CASSLLGTFSRDTEAFF,TGTGCCAGCAGCCTTCTAGGAACCTTTTCCCGGGACACTGAAGCTTTCTTT
TRBV2,TRBJ2-1,.,TRBD2,CASTIGTSSYNEQFF,TGTGCCAGCACCATTGGGACTAGCAGTTACAATGAGCAGTTCTTC
TRBV5-1,TRBJ1-1,.,.,CASSLDRAGTEAFF,TGCGCCAGCAGCTTGGACAGGGCGGGCACTGAAGCTTTCTTT
TRBV4-1,TRBJ1-1,.,TRBD1,CASSHLIPDRRNTEAFF,TGCGCCAGCAGCCATCTTATCCCGGACAGGAGAAACACTGAAGCTTTCTTT
TRBV5-4,TRBJ2-2,.,TRBD2,CASSLGGLAGTGELFF,TGTGCCAGCAGCTTGGGAGGACTAGCCGGCACCGGGGAGCTGTTTTTT
TRBV5-1,TRBJ1-5,few,.,CASSLRSGQPQHF,TGCGCCAGCAGCTTGAGGTCGGGACAGCCCCAGCATTTT
TRBV4-1,TRBJ2-3,.,.,CASSHPGRSTDTQYF,TGCGCCAGCAGCCACCCGGGACGTAGCACAGATACGCAGTATTTT
TRBV29-1,TRBJ1-2,once,.,CSVRDMNYGYTF,TGCAGCGTCCGGGACATGAACTATGGCTACACCTTC
TRBV20-1,TRBJ1-2,.,.,CRGARSYGYTF,TGCAGAGGGGCCAGGTCCTATGGCTACACCTTC
TRBV6-4,TRBJ2-7,.,.,CASSPEQGVVEQYF,TGTGCCAGCAGTCCGGAACAGGGAGTAGTCGAGCAGTACTTC
TRBV5-4,TRBJ1-2,.,.,CASSPETVRGYTF,TGTGCCAGCAGCCCGGAGACAGTCCGCGGCTACACCTTC
TRBV30,TRBJ1-6,.,.,CAWSVHYNSPLHF,TGTGCCTGGAGTGTTCACTATAATTCACCCCTCCACTTT
TRBV19,TRBJ2-2,.,.,CASSNRETGELFF,TGTGCCAGTAGTAACAGGGAAACCGGGGAGCTGTTTTTT
TRBV20-1,TRBJ2-3,.,.,CSASKATQGTQYF,TGCAGTGCTAGTAAAGCGACTCAAGGTACGCAGTATTTT
TRBV7-3,TRBJ2-1,.,.,CASSRGWDEQFF,TGTGCCAGCAGCCGAGGGTGGGATGAGCAGTTCTTC
TRBV7-6,TRBJ2-2,.,.,CASRHDGVGTGELFF,TGTGCCAGCCGCCACGACGGGGTGGGCACCGGGGAGCTGTTTTTT
TRBV6-2/TRBV6-3,TRBJ2-3,.,TRBD2,CASSYSGGGLTDTQYF,TGTGCCAGCAGTTACTCGGGCGGGGGGCTCACAGATACGCAGTATTTT
TRBV28,TRBJ1-1,.,TRBD1,CASGDRGTFF,TGTGCCAGCGGGGACAGGGGAACTTTCTTT
TRBV29-1,TRBJ2-2,.,.,CSVASGTGELFF,TGCAGCGTTGCCAGCGGCACCGGGGAGCTGTTTTTT
TRBV28,TRBJ1-6,.,TRBD1,CASSFRWDRGNSPLHF,TGTGCCAGCAGTTTCCGTTGGGACAGGGGCAATTCACCCCTCCACTTT
TRBV7-6,TRBJ1-1,.,.,CASSPWTANTEAFF,TGTGCCAGCAGCCCATGGACAGCAAACACTGAAGCTTTCTTT
TRBV6-9,TRBJ2-6,.,TRBD1,CASSYSKWTGKYLSGANVLTF,TGTGCCAGCAGTTATTCGAAATGGACAGGGAAGTATTTGTCTGGGGCCAACGTCCTGACTTTC
TRBV6-2/TRBV6-3,TRBJ2-1,.,TRBD1,CASSLTGGSYNEQFF,TGTGCCAGCAGTCTTACAGGGGGCTCCTACAATGAGCAGTTCTTC
TRBV7-6,TRBJ1-6,.,TRBD1,CASSLGQGDLPPLHF,TGTGCCAGCAGCTTGGGACAGGGGGATTTACCACCCCTCCACTTT
TRBV6-4,TRBJ2-3,.,TRBD2,CASSEGAGSSTDTQYF,TGTGCCAGCAGTGAAGGAGCGGGGTCTAGCACAGATACGCAGTATTTT
TRBV6-5,TRBJ2-2,.,.,CASSYGGGGFYRELFF,TGTGCCAGCAGTTACGGAGGGGGCGGGTTTTACCGGGAGCTGTTTTTT
TRBV2,TRBJ1-5,.,.,CASRDRDINQPQHF,TGTGCCAGCAGGGACCGGGATATCAATCAGCCCCAGCATTTT
TRBV5-1,TRBJ1-1,.,.,CASRENTEAFF,TGCGCCAGCAGGGAGAACACTGAAGCTTTCTTT
TRBV27,TRBJ1-4,few,.,CASSLARGGGNEKLFF,TGTGCCAGCAGTCTCGCGCGGGGGGGAGGGAATGAAAAACTGTTTTTT
TRBV18,TRBJ1-6,.,.,CASSPSMGYNSPLHF,TGTGCCAGCTCACCATCTATGGGGTATAATTCACCCCTCCACTTT
TRBV7-2,TRBJ2-4,once,.,CASSLQGAKNIQYF,TGTGCCAGCAGCTTACAGGGAGCCAAAAACATTCAGTACTTC
TRBV7-8,TRBJ1-5,.,.,CASSSSSATLNQPQHF,TGTGCCAGCAGCTCCTCTTCGGCAACTCTTAATCAGCCCCAGCATTTT
TRBV6-5,TRBJ2-3,.,.,CASCAGSLADTQYF,TGTGCCAGCTGCGCGGGGAGTCTTGCAGATACGCAGTATTTT
TRBV7-7,TRBJ1-3,.,.,CASSWGPGNTIYF,TGTGCTAGCAGCTGGGGTCCTGGAAACACCATATATTTT
TRBV5-1,TRBJ1-2,.,.,CASSIHREGYGYTF,TGCGCCAGCAGCATTCACAGGGAGGGCTATGGCTACACCTTC
TRBV28,TRBJ2-3,.,.,CASSWASVPDTQYF,TGTGCCAGCAGTTGGGCTAGCGTTCCAGATACGCAGTATTTT
TRBV29-1,TRBJ2-3,.,.,CSVDTDTQYF,TGCAGCGTTGACACAGATACGCAGTATTTT
TRBV7-2,TRBJ2-7,.,.,CASSIRHFEQYF,TGTGCCAGCAGCATACGACATTTCGAGCAGTACTTC
TRBV5-6,TRBJ2-5,.,.,CASSLISAAVETQYF,TGTGCCAGCAGCTTGATTAGCGCGGCAGTAGAGACCCAGTACTTC
TRBV5-1,TRBJ1-1,few,.,CASSLSQGGTEAFF,TGCGCCAGCAGCCTCTCACAGGGAGGGACTGAAGCTTTCTTT
TRBV2,TRBJ2-7,.,TRBD1,CASSGQGAGYEQYF,TGTGCCAGCAGCGGACAGGGGGCGGGATACGAGCAGTACTTC